This TCR beta chain was identified during a study of blood T cells in healthy people across ages. Germline CDR1 and CDR2: SEHNR and FQNEAQ (reference sequence). The V end was cut by 4 bases, the J end by 4 bases, with 14 bases between. CDR3 size: 15 residues. A sample-barcoded 5' primer and a J-beta primer mix were used in a second PCR of roughly 7 to 11 cycles. One entry per CDR3 protein results from TCRdb running MiXCR on the 5' RACE reads. The table has hundreds of thousands of distinct CDR3 sequences, more than 45% seen once; the top ten hold about 20%. The sequence derives from a man aged 25-40 years in good health. The chain recombines TRBV7-9 with TRBJ2-1; D gene unclear. The sequencing input was blood. Written as DNA, the CDR3 is TGTGCCAGCAGCTCGGAAGACATCGTTTACAATGAGCAGTTCTTC. Amino acids: CASSSEDIVYNEQFF.